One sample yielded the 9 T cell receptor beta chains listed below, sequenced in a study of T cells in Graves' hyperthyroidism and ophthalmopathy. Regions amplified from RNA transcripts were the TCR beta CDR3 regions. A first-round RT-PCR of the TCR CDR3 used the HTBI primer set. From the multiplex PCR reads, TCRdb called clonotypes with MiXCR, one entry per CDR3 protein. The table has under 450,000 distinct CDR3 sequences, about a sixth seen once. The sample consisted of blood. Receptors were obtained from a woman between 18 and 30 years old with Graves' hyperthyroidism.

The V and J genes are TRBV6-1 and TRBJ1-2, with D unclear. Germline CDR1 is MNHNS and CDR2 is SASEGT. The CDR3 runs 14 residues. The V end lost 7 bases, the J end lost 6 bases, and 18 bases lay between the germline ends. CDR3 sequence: CASNIAPANDGYTF. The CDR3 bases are TGTGCCAGCAACATAGCCCCCGCGAATGATGGCTACACCTTC.

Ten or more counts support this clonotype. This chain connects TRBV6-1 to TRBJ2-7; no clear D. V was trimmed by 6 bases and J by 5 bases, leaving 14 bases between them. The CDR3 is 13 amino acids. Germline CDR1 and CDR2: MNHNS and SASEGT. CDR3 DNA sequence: TGTGCCAGCAGCCCATATGGGGTCCACGAGCAGTACTTC. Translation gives CASSPYGVHEQYF.

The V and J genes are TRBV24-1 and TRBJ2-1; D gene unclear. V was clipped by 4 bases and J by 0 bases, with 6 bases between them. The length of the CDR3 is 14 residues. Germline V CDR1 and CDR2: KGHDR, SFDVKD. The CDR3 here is CATSELSSYNEQFF. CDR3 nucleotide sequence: TGTGCCACCAGTGAGTTGAGCTCCTACAATGAGCAGTTCTTC.

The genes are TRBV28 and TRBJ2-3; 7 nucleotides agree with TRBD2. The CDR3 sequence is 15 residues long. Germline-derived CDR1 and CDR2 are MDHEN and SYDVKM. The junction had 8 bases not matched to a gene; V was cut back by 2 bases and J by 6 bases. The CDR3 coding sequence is TGTGCCAGCAGTTTAACGGGGGGAGCCGGGGATACGCAGTATTTT. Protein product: CASSLTGGAGDTQYF.

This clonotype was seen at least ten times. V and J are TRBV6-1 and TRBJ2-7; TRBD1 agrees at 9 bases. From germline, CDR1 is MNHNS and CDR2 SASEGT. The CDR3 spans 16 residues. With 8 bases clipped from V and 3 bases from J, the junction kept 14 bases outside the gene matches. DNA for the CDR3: TGTGCCAGCGCCCCCCAGGGGACAGGGACCTTCTACGAGCAGTACTTC. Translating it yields CASAPQGTGTFYEQYF.

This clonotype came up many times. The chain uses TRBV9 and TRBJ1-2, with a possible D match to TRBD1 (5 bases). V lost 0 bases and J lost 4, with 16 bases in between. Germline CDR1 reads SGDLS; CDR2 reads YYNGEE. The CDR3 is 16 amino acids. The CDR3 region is CASSVDGGGLGYGYTF. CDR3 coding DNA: TGTGCCAGCAGCGTAGACGGGGGAGGGCTCGGCTATGGCTACACCTTC.

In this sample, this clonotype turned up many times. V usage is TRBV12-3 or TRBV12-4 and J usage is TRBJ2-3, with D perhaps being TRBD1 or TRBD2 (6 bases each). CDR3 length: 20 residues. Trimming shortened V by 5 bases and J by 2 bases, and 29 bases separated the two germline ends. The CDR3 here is CASSPTLARGSRGHTDTQYF. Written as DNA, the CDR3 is TGTGCCAGCAGTCCCACCTTAGCGAGGGGTTCCCGGGGGCACACAGATACGCAGTATTTT.

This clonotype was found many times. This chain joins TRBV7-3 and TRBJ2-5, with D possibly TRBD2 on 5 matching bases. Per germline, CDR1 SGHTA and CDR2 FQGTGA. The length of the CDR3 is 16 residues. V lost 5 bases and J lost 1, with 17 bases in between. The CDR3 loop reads CASSPQARGLQETQYF. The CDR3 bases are TGTGCCAGCAGCCCACAAGCACGGGGTCTCCAAGAGACCCAGTACTTC.

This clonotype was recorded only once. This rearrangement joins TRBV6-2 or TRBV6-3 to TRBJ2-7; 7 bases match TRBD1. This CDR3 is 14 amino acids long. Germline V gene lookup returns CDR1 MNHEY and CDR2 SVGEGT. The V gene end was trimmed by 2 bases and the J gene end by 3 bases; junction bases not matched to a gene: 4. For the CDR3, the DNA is TGTGCCAGCAGTTACGGAACAGGGGACTACGAGCAGTACTTC. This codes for CASSYGTGDYEQYF.